These 32 T cell receptor beta chains were sequenced from one sample in a study of relationships among human T cell subsets. Anti-CD4 multisort beads removed cells negatively, then anti-CD8 beads positively selected CD8+ T cells. From mRNA, alpha and beta CDR3 regions were amplified using semiquantitative ARM-PCR. In ARM-PCR, communal superprimers followed tagged nested gene-specific primers for exponential amplification. TCRdb ran MiXCR on the multiplex PCR reads and lists one entry per CDR3 protein. The top ten hold 57% of the sample, which has roughly 5,000 distinct CDR3 sequences, 65% seen once. Sequenced sample: CD8+ T cells sorted from blood. Receptor source: a middle-aged man in good health.

This chain links TRBV28 with TRBJ2-7, with D unclear. This CDR3 has 12 amino acids. The V and J ends lost 3 bases and 3 bases respectively, with 6 bases between them. Germline lookup yields CDR1 MDHEN and CDR2 SYDVKM. The CDR3 loop reads CASSFDNYEQYF. The CDR3 DNA reads TGTGCCAGCAGTTTTGACAACTACGAGCAGTACTTC.

The chain employs TRBV28 and TRBJ1-5, with 7 bases matching TRBD1. The germline CDR1 and CDR2 sequences are MDHEN and SYDVKM. The CDR3 runs to 15 residues. Unmatched junction bases numbered 8, after V lost 5 bases and J lost 4 bases. In nucleotides, the CDR3 is TGTGCCAGCAGTGTTACCGGGACAGTAAATCAGCCCCAGCATTTT. It specifies CASSVTGTVNQPQHF.

The rearrangement links TRBV4-1 to TRBJ2-3, with D uncertain. The CDR3 loop spans 14 amino acids. Germline CDR1 reads MGHRA; CDR2 reads YSYEKL. Trimming left V 1 base short and J 1 base short, with 6 bases between. The CDR3: CASSQGPGTDTQYF. CDR3 nucleotides: TGCGCCAGCAGCCAAGGCCCCGGCACAGATACGCAGTATTTT.

The chain joins TRBV11-2 to TRBJ2-7; 9 nucleotides line up with TRBD1. CDR3 length equals 16 residues. The germline CDR1 and CDR2 sequences are SGHAT and FQNNGV. Trimming took 1 base from V and 3 from J; bases not matched to a gene: 7. The DNA of the CDR3 is TGTGCCAGCAGCTTAGGCTCCGGGACAGGGATCTACGAGCAGTACTTC. Protein: CASSLGSGTGIYEQYF.

The CDR3 region is CASSVGGLTYEQYF. The CDR3 DNA reads as TGTGCCAGCAGTGTTGGGGGATTAACCTACGAGCAGTACTTC. The rearrangement uses TRBV6-5 and TRBJ2-7, with D perhaps given as TRBD1 or TRBD2 (5 bases each). V gave up 5 bases and J gave up 2 bases, with 13 bases separating them. The CDR3 runs to 14 residues. Germline CDR1 reads MNHEY; CDR2 reads SVGAGI.

Concerning this clonotype itself: One end of the junction varies from germline; a read error may be responsible. The V call is TRBV5-1, the J call TRBJ2-3; 12 positions agree with TRBD2. Germline V gene data show CDR1 as SGHRS and CDR2 as YFSETQ. This CDR3 region has 18 residues. CDR3 in DNA: TGCGCCAGCAGCTTGCCCGGTAGGCTAGCGGGAGGGCCGATGCAGGTGAATTTT. This encodes CASSLPGRLAGGPMQVNF.

This clonotype appeared once. The chain carries TRBV29-1 and TRBJ2-7; a possible D gene is TRBD2 (5 bases). This CDR3 is built from 13 residues. Germline CDR1 is SQVTM and CDR2 is ANQGSEA. The ends were cut back, 4 bases at V and 2 bases at J, with 12 bases in the middle. The CDR3 loop is CSVGTEDPYEQYF. The CDR3 DNA is TGCAGCGTTGGTACGGAGGATCCCTACGAGCAGTACTTC.

The chain employs TRBV28 and TRBJ2-7; a weak D match, TRBD1 (6 bases). The CDR3 sequence is 14 residues long. The germline gives CDR1 MDHEN, CDR2 SYDVKM. V lost 5 bases and J 3 bases, leaving 14 bases between the germline ends. The chain's CDR3 is CASSPQTGFYEQYF. The CDR3 coding sequence is TGTGCCAGCAGTCCCCAGACAGGTTTCTACGAGCAGTACTTC.

The chain recombines TRBV27 with TRBJ1-1; D gene uncertain. The CDR3 extends over 12 amino acids. V lost 6 bases, J lost 1 base, and 6 bases lay in between. CDR1 and CDR2 (germline): MNHEY, SMNVEV (reference sequence). This CDR3 reads CASRAGNTEAFF. CDR3 sequence (DNA): TGTGCCAGCAGGGCGGGGAACACTGAAGCTTTCTTT.

The chain has TRBV4-1 and TRBJ2-1, with 11 nucleotides matching TRBD2. The germline gives CDR1 MGHRA, CDR2 YSYEKL. The ends lost 4 bases at V and 4 bases at J; junction bases unmatched: 9. This CDR3 contains 17 residues. CDR3 DNA sequence: TGCGCCAGCAGCCCCGGTGTAGCGGGAGGGCAGTACAATGAGCAGTTCTTC. Protein sequence: CASSPGVAGGQYNEQFF.

V usage is TRBV27 and J usage is TRBJ1-2; TRBD1 is a possible D gene (5 bases). Germline values: CDR1 MNHEY, CDR2 SMNVEV (reference sequence). The germline V and J ends were trimmed by 6 bases and 4 bases, with 15 bases remaining between them. The CDR3 covers 14 residues. The CDR3 DNA reads TGTGCCAGCAGAGACAGCGCTGGGGTCTATGGCTACACCTTC. Encoded protein: CASRDSAGVYGYTF.

The rearrangement joins TRBV11-1 to TRBJ2-5, with D hard to call. Germline V lookup: CDR1 SGHAT, CDR2 FQDESV (reference sequence). CDR3 length: 14 residues. Trimming shortened V by 6 bases and J by 3 bases, and 14 bases separated the two germline ends. The CDR3 here is CASRGQDGKETQYF. The CDR3 coding sequence is TGTGCCAGCAGGGGCCAGGACGGTAAAGAGACCCAGTACTTC.

The chain combines TRBV6-6 with TRBJ2-7, with no clear D. The germline gives CDR1 MNHNY, CDR2 SVGAGI (reference sequence). V dropped 5 bases and J dropped 5 bases, with 10 bases sitting between them. CDR3 size: 12 residues. In DNA form, the CDR3 reads TGTGCCAGCAGTCAGGCCCGCCACGAGCAGTACTTC. Translating gives CASSQARHEQYF.

The rearrangement joins TRBV7-2 to TRBJ2-7, with D unclear. Looked up from germline, CDR1 is SGHTA and CDR2 is FQGNSA. V was pared by 1 base and J by 3 bases, with 13 bases between. The CDR3 is 15 amino acids. CDR3 sequence reads: CASSLGHPVRYEQYF. DNA of the CDR3: TGTGCCAGCAGCTTAGGTCATCCCGTGCGCTACGAGCAGTACTTC.

The chain recombines TRBV28 with TRBJ2-7; 7 positions agree with TRBD1. The CDR3 runs to 14 residues. Looked up from germline, CDR1 is MDHEN and CDR2 is SYDVKM. J lost 4 bases, V lost 6 bases, and 9 bases had no gene match. The CDR3 nucleotides are TGTGCCAGCAGCCTCGACAGGGCCCCTTACGAGCAGTACTTC. The encoded protein is CASSLDRAPYEQYF.

Here the CDR3 reads CASNPTGNGELFF. In DNA, the CDR3 is TGTGCCAGCAACCCGACAGGGAACGGGGAGCTGTTTTTT. V is TRBV25-1 and J is TRBJ2-2; 7 bases map to TRBD1. V lost 7 bases and J lost 7; bases outside the gene matches: 6. Germline V gene sequence: CDR1 MGHDK, CDR2 SYGVNS. CDR3 length: 13 residues.

This clonotype showed up just a few times. The rearrangement links TRBV20-1 to TRBJ2-7; 8 bases agree with TRBD2. Trimming removed 1 base from V and 6 bases from J; junction bases left unmatched: 8. The CDR3 sequence is 14 residues long. Per the germline V gene, CDR1 is DFQATT and CDR2 is SNEGSKA (reference sequence). The CDR3 DNA reads as TGCAGTGCTAGAGTCCCGGGGGGGCCTGGCGAGCAGTACTTC. Its translation: CSARVPGGPGEQYF.

This chain uses TRBV4-1 with TRBJ2-7; no definite D call. V was trimmed by 2 bases and J by 2 bases, leaving 10 bases between them. The germline gives CDR1 MGHRA, CDR2 YSYEKL. CDR3 size: 14 residues. CDR3 coding DNA: TGCGCCAGCAGCCAATTTGCAGGTCCCTACGAGCAGTACTTC. Protein: CASSQFAGPYEQYF.

The sample holds a few counts of this clonotype. This sequence joins TRBV27 and TRBJ2-3, with TRBD2 matching over 10 bases. This CDR3 region has 16 residues. Looked up from germline, CDR1 is MNHEY and CDR2 is SMNVEV (reference sequence). The trim removed 6 bases at V and 7 bases at J, leaving 13 bases unmatched. CDR3 nucleotides: TGTGCCAGCAGCCCGGGGGTAGCGGGGGGCGGGTATACGCAGTATTTT. Amino acid sequence: CASSPGVAGGGYTQYF.

In this sample, this clonotype turned up a few times. The chain is built from TRBV13 and TRBJ2-2; D remains ambiguous. The CDR3 extends over 14 amino acids. Between the trimmed V and J ends, which lost 0 bases and 4 bases, there was a span of 6 bases. Germline V gives CDR1 PRHDT, CDR2 FYEKMQ (reference sequence). CDR3 DNA: TGTGCCAGCAGCTTAGGCCGTAGCACCGGGGAGCTGTTTTTT. It encodes CASSLGRSTGELFF.

This clonotype counts as medium-sized. The chain couples TRBV30 to TRBJ2-1; 10 bases are a match to TRBD1. CDR1 and CDR2 from the germline V gene are GTSNPN and SVGIG (reference sequence). J lost 5 bases, V lost 7 bases, and 5 bases had no gene match. The length of the CDR3 is 13 residues. The CDR3 region has the DNA TGTGCCTCCGGTGGGACAGGGGACAATGAGCAGTTCTTC. It yields the protein CASGGTGDNEQFF.

This chain links TRBV4-1 with TRBJ2-6; no firm D call. Germline V gene lookup returns CDR1 MGHRA and CDR2 YSYEKL. The CDR3 runs 14 residues. V lost 6 bases, J lost 3 bases, and 9 bases lay in between. The CDR3 reads CASSPFFGANVLTF. The CDR3 region has the DNA TGCGCCAGCAGTCCCTTCTTTGGGGCCAACGTCCTGACTTTC.

V gene TRBV2 combines with J gene TRBJ1-2, with unresolved D. V shed 10 bases and J shed 2 bases, with 14 bases lying between them. The CDR3 extends over 13 amino acids. CDR1 is SNHLY, CDR2 FYNNEI, per germline. The DNA for the CDR3 is TGTGCCACCATAACGAAGTCCAACTATGGCTACACCTTC. This sequence encodes CATITKSNYGYTF.

Only a few counts were recorded for this clonotype. The chain joins TRBV13 to TRBJ2-1, with 13 nucleotides matching TRBD2. The J segment lost 7 bases and the V segment lost 6 bases, leaving 12 bases of the junction unmatched. This CDR3 comprises 17 residues. The V gene's germline CDR1 is PRHDT and CDR2 FYEKMQ (reference sequence). CDR3 in DNA: TGTGCCAGCAGTTCTAGGACTAGCGGGGGTTTTGGGAATGAGCAGTTCTTC. Encoded protein: CASSSRTSGGFGNEQFF.

The rearrangement links TRBV27 to TRBJ1-2; D uncertain. This CDR3 contains 14 residues. Germline CDR1 reads MNHEY; CDR2 reads SMNVEV (reference sequence). V was clipped by 2 bases and J by 8 bases, with 15 bases between them. The CDR3, as DNA: TGTGCCAGCAGTTTAAGCGCCGAGCCTTGGGGCTACACCTTC. Residues: CASSLSAEPWGYTF.

A few counts support this clonotype. The rearrangement joins TRBV5-1 to TRBJ2-7; D might be TRBD1 or TRBD2, each matching 5 bases. Germline V gene lookup returns CDR1 SGHRS and CDR2 YFSETQ. The CDR3 is 16 amino acids. V shed 4 bases and J shed 5 bases, with 22 bases lying between them. The CDR3 nucleotides read TGCGCCAGCAGCCCGGAACAGGTCACTAGGTCGGACGAGCAGTACTTC. This sequence encodes CASSPEQVTRSDEQYF.

This clonotype was observed a handful of times. The gene calls are TRBV11-2 and TRBJ2-7; no clear D. This CDR3 comprises 14 residues. From germline, CDR1 is SGHAT and CDR2 FQNNGV. V gave up 2 bases and J gave up 7 bases, with 15 bases separating them. CDR3 sequence reads: CASSLFGNTREQYF. The DNA for the CDR3 is TGTGCCAGCAGCTTATTTGGGAATACGCGGGAGCAGTACTTC.

This clonotype was counted between two and nine times. The chain recombines TRBV27 with TRBJ1-6; a possible D gene is TRBD1 (5 bases). CDR1 and CDR2 (germline): MNHEY, SMNVEV (reference sequence). Trimming stripped 5 bases from V and 4 bases from J, with 15 bases between. The CDR3 sequence is 16 residues long. The CDR3 sequence: CASSDYRSLYNSPLHF. The CDR3 DNA reads TGTGCCAGCAGTGACTACAGGAGCCTATATAATTCACCCCTCCACTTT.

This clonotype is labeled as medium-sized. This chain uses TRBV7-6 with TRBJ2-7; 10 bases map to TRBD2. The CDR3 sequence is 14 residues long. Looked up from germline, CDR1 is SGHVS and CDR2 is FNYEAQ. Germline trimming cut 2 bases from V and 7 bases from J; bases unmatched to any gene: 5. The CDR3 nucleotides are TGTGCCAGCAGCTTATCTAGCGGGAGTGGAGAGCAGTACTTC. Amino acid sequence: CASSLSSGSGEQYF.

This clonotype was picked up one time. V gene TRBV13 combines with J gene TRBJ2-3, with 10 nucleotides matching TRBD1. Per germline, CDR1 PRHDT and CDR2 FYEKMQ (reference sequence). The CDR3 sequence is 15 residues long. The ends lost 3 bases at V and 6 bases at J; junction bases unmatched: 6. In nucleotides, the CDR3 is TGTGCCAGCAGCTTCCGGGACAGGGGATATGATACGCAGTATTTT. It codes for CASSFRDRGYDTQYF. Looking up the rest from reference TRBV13 and TRBJ2-3 gives the full variable domain: AAGVIQSPRHLIKEKRETATLKCYPIPRHDTVYWYQQGPGQDPQFLISFYEKMQSDKGSIPDRFSAQQFSDYHSELNMSSLELGDSALYFCASSFRDRGYDTQYFGPGTRLTVL.

CDR3 sequence (DNA): TGTGCCAGCAGCGCCCCCACCGGGGGCACAGATACGCAGTATTTT. The encoded protein is CASSAPTGGTDTQYF. The chain has TRBV11-3 and TRBJ2-3, with TRBD2 as a possible D gene (5 bases). This CDR3 region has 15 residues. V was pared by 5 bases and J by 1 base, with 13 bases between. The germline V gene encodes CDR1 SGHNT and CDR2 YENEEA. Using reference TRBV11-3 and TRBJ2-3 for the parts outside the CDR3, the full variable domain is EAGVVQSPRYKIIEKKQPVAFWCNPISGHNTLYWYLQNLGQGPELLIRYENEEAVDDSQLPKDRFSAERLKGVDSTLKIQPAELGDSAVYLCASSAPTGGTDTQYFGPGTRLTVL.

V usage is TRBV7-6 and J usage is TRBJ2-1; possibly TRBD2 for D (6 bases). Germline-derived CDR1 and CDR2 are SGHVS and FNYEAQ. The CDR3 consists of 14 residues. The ends were cut back, 0 bases at V and 6 bases at J, with 9 bases in the middle. For the CDR3, the DNA is TGTGCCAGCAGCTTAGCCCCCGGGAGCAATGAGCAGTTCTTC. This encodes CASSLAPGSNEQFF.